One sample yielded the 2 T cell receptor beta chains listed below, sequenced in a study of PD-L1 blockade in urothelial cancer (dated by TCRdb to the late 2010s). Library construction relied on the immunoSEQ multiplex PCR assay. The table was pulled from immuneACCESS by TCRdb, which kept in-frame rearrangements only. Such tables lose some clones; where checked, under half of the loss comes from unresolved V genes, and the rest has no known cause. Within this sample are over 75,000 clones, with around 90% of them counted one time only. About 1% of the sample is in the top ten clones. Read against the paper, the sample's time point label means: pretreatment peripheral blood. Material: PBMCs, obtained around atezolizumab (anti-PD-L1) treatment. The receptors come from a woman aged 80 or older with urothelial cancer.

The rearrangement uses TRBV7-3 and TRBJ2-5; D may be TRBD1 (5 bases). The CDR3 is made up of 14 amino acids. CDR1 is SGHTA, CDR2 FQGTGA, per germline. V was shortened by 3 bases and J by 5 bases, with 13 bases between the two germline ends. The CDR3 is CASSFPGITETQYF. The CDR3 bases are TGTGCCAGCAGCTTTCCAGGGATCACGGAGACCCAGTACTTC.

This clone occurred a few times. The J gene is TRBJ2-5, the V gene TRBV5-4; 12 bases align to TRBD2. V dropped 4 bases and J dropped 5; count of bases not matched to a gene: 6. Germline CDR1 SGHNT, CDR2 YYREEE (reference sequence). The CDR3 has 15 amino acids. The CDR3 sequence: CASSHLAGGGETQYF. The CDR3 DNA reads TGTGCCAGCAGCCACCTAGCGGGAGGGGGGGAGACCCAGTACTTC.